This is a list of T cell receptor beta chains from one sample in a study of T cells in Graves' hyperthyroidism and ophthalmopathy. From the multiplex PCR reads, TCRdb called clonotypes with MiXCR, one entry per CDR3 protein. Here the sample spans around 690,000 distinct CDR3 sequences, less than 25% being singletons. Specimen: blood. Receptors were obtained from a man aged 30-40 years with Graves' ophthalmopathy. CDR3s include the opening cysteine and the closing phenylalanine or tryptophan. The D gene is left open where the match is weak. Expanded clones get a size class; other rows say once, few or many, or leave the size out.

clone_size j_call v_call d_call cdr3_length cdr3_aa cdr3_nt
many TRBJ1-2 TRBV24-1 TRBD1 16 CATSEKPGTGRYGYTF TGTGCCACCAGTGAAAAACCCGGGACAGGGAGGTATGGCTACACCTTC
- TRBJ2-7 TRBV20-1 TRBD2 15 CSARPAGGISYEQYF TGCAGTGCTAGGCCAGCGGGAGGTATCTCCTACGAGCAGTACTTC
few TRBJ1-1 TRBV5-1 - 16 CASSLDWTVMNTEAFF TGCGCCAGCAGCTTGGATTGGACGGTCATGAACACTGAAGCTTTCTTT
few TRBJ2-7 TRBV2 TRBD1 13 CASNEGATDEQYF TGTGCCAGCAATGAGGGGGCGACGGACGAGCAGTACTTC
- TRBJ1-2 TRBV19 - 15 CASSIQGGPNYGYIF TGTGCCAGTAGTATCCAGGGAGGTCCTAACTATGGCTACATCTTC
many TRBJ1-1 TRBV28 - 16 CASSSQAQGRFTEAFF TGTGCCAGCAGTTCACAAGCTCAGGGGCGGTTCACTGAAGCTTTCTTT
- TRBJ2-7 TRBV7-9 TRBD1 14 CASSKDRGGYEQYF TGTGCCAGCAGTAAGGACAGGGGGGGCTACGAGCAGTACTTC
- TRBJ2-7 TRBV5-6 TRBD2 17 CASSLAGLAGVSYEQYF TGTGCCAGCAGCTTGGCCGGACTAGCGGGCGTCTCCTACGAGCAGTACTTC
few TRBJ2-1 TRBV11-2 - 15 CASSLEGSAYNEQFF TGTGCCAGCAGCCTAGAGGGTAGCGCCTACAATGAGCAGTTCTTC
many TRBJ1-1 TRBV11-2 - 13 CASSLQGSTEAFF TGTGCCAGCAGCTTACAGGGGAGCACTGAAGCTTTCTTT
- TRBJ1-3 TRBV18 - 15 CASSPTELSGNTIYF TGTGCCAGCTCACCAACAGAGCTCTCTGGAAACACCATATATTTT
many TRBJ2-2 TRBV20-1 TRBD2 16 CSAPGGTFANTGELFF TGCAGTGCACCGGGAGGGACATTCGCGAACACCGGGGAGCTGTTTTTT
many TRBJ2-7 TRBV11-2 TRBD2 16 CASTARTSGNPYEQYF TGTGCCAGCACCGCTCGGACTAGCGGGAACCCCTACGAGCAGTACTTC
- TRBJ1-4 TRBV27 TRBD1 16 CASSLPRQGASEKLFF TGTGCCAGCAGTTTGCCACGACAGGGGGCGAGTGAAAAACTGTTTTTT
few TRBJ2-1 TRBV6-1 TRBD1 14 CASSYGQGAAEQFF TGTGCCAGCAGTTACGGACAGGGGGCTGCTGAGCAGTTCTTC
- TRBJ2-1 TRBV6-5 TRBD2 16 CASSNRLAGPLNEQFF TGTGCCAGCAGTAACAGACTAGCGGGGCCTTTGAATGAGCAGTTCTTC
many TRBJ1-5 TRBV28 - 13 CASQGQYNQPQHF TGTGCCAGTCAAGGACAGTACAATCAGCCCCAGCATTTT
many TRBJ2-5 TRBV7-9 - 14 CASSLGGAEETQYF TGTGCCAGCAGCTTAGGCGGGGCCGAAGAGACCCAGTACTTC
- TRBJ1-1 TRBV20-1 TRBD1 14 CSARPPTGRTEAFF TGCAGTGCTAGACCCCCGACAGGGCGGACTGAAGCTTTCTTT
few TRBJ1-4 TRBV25-1 - 15 CASSGTPSYNEKLFF TGTGCCAGCAGTGGAACACCGTCTTATAATGAAAAACTGTTTTTT
few TRBJ2-5 TRBV28 TRBD2 16 CASSHRLAGDQETQYF TGTGCCAGCAGTCACCGACTAGCGGGGGACCAAGAGACCCAGTACTTC
- TRBJ2-3 TRBV30 - 12 CAWSSTRNTQYF TGTGCCTGGAGTTCCACTAGGAATACGCAGTATTTT
- TRBJ2-7 TRBV12-3/TRBV12-4 TRBD1 15 CASSPRTGNTYEQYF TGTGCCAGCAGTCCCAGGACAGGGAATACCTACGAGCAGTACTTC